This T cell receptor (beta chain) comes out of a study of blood T cell repertoires in COVID-19. Study-level information: Samples came from the United States, Italy and Spain, spanning acute and convalescent COVID-19. In each case, the material was cDNA or gDNA derived from T cells, B-cell-depleted T cells, or PBMCs.

Germline CDR1 and CDR2: MNHEY and SVGAGI. The ends lost 2 bases at V and 8 bases at J; junction bases unmatched: 4. The CDR3 runs 13 residues. Authors' analysis steps: Scientists estimated how many nucleated cells there were by amplifying reference gene primers. Clones were read by immunoSEQ multiplex PCR, and TCRdb kept only the in-frame ones, dropping some. V, J and clone size derive from that table, while D and trimming were established from the DNA sequence. Seen here are 200,000 or so clones, roughly 90% observed once, and the top ten hold 1.7%. The TCR sequence derives from a man between 65 and 85 years old with acute or convalescent COVID-19. The chain is built from TRBV6-5 and TRBJ1-2, with 8 nucleotides matching TRBD1. Sequencing input: peripheral blood. This CDR3 is CASSYDRGGGYTF. The CDR3, as DNA: TGTGCCAGCAGTTACGACAGGGGCGGCGGCTACACCTTC.